This T cell receptor beta chain was recorded in a study of blood T cell repertoires in COVID-19. Germline V gene data show CDR1 as GTSNPN and CDR2 as SVGIG (reference sequence). With 0 bases removed from V and 1 base from J, the gap between germline ends came to 8 bases. The CDR3 sequence is 14 residues long. Clones were sequenced by immunoSEQ multiplex PCR, and TCRdb holds only the in-frame ones, with some missing. The sample lists a few hundred thousand clones; 75% to 90% were seen once. V is TRBV30 and J is TRBJ2-3; perhaps TRBD2 as D (6 bases). Sample: PBMCs or T cells enriched from blood (not recorded which). This clonotype was sampled from a woman aged 50 to 60 who had recovered from COVID-19. The CDR3 sequence: CAWSVTGGTDTQYF. CDR3 coding DNA: TGTGCCTGGAGTGTAACGGGAGGCACAGATACGCAGTATTTT.